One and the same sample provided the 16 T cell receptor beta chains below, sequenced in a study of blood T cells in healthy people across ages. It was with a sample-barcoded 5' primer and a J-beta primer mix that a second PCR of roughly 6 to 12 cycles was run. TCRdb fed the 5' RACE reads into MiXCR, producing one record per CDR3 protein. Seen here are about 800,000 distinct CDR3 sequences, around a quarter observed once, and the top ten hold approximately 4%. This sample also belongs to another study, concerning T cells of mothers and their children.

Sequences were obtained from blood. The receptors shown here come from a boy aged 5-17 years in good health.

The CDR3 sequence: CASSLAMGGSYEQYF. As DNA, the CDR3 is TGCGCCAGCAGCTTGGCTATGGGAGGCTCCTACGAGCAGTACTTC. The chain couples TRBV5-1 to TRBJ2-5; TRBD2 might be the D (6 bases). The DNA end is a closer match to TRBJ2-7, so the J assignment may be wrong. The CDR3 is 15 residues long. CDR1 is SGHRS, CDR2 YFSETQ, per germline.

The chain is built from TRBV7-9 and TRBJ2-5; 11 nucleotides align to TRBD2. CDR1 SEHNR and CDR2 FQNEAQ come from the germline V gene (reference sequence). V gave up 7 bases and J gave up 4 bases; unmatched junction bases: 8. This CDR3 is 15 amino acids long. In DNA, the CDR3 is TGTGCCAGCAACCCGGGACTAGCGGAAAGAGAGACCCAGTACTTC. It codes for CASNPGLAERETQYF.

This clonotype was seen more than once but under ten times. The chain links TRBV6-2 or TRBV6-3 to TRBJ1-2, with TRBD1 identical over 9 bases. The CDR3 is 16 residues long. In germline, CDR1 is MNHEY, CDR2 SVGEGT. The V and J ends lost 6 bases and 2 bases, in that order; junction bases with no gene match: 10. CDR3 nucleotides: TGTGCCAGCAGCCATTCCGGACAGGGGAAGAACTATGGCTACACCTTC. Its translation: CASSHSGQGKNYGYTF.

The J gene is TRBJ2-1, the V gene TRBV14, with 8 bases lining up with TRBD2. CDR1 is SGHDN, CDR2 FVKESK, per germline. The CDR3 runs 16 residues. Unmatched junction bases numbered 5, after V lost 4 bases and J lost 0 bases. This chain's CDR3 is CASSPHSGTSYNEQFF. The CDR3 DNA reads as TGTGCCAGCAGCCCTCATAGCGGGACCTCCTACAATGAGCAGTTCTTC. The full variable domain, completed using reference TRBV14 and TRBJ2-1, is EAGVTQFPSHSVIEKGQTVTLRCDPISGHDNLYWYRRVMGKEIKFLLHFVKESKQDESGMPNNRFLAERTGGTYSTLKVQPAELEDSGVYFCASSPHSGTSYNEQFFGPGTRLTVL.

The CDR3: CSARSWDPYWGNQPQHF. In DNA form, the CDR3 reads TGCAGTGCTAGATCTTGGGATCCCTACTGGGGCAATCAGCCCCAGCATTTT. The chain carries TRBV20-1 and TRBJ1-5, with no clear D. Trimming pared 2 bases from V and 2 bases from J, leaving 19 bases between. The CDR3 loop spans 17 amino acids. Germline CDR1 DFQATT, CDR2 SNEGSKA (reference sequence).

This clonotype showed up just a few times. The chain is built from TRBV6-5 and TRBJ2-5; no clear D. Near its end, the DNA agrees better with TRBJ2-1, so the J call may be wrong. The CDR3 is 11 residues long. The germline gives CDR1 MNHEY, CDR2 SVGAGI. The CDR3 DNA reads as TGTGCCAGCAGTTATAAATGGGAGCAGTTCTTC. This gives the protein CASSYKWEQFF.

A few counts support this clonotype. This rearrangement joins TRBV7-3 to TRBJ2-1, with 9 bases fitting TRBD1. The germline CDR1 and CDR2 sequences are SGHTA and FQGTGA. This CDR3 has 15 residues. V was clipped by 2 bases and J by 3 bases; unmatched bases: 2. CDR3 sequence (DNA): TGTGCCAGCAGCTTAGGGGACAGGGTCTACAATGAGCAGTTCTTC. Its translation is CASSLGDRVYNEQFF.

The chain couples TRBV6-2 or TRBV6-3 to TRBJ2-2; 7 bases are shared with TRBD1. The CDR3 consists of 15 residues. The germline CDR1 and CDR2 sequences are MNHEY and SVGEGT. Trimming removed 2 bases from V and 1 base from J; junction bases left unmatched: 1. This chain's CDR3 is CASSYAGGNTGELFF. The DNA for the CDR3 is TGTGCCAGCAGTTACGCAGGGGGGAACACCGGGGAGCTGTTTTTT.

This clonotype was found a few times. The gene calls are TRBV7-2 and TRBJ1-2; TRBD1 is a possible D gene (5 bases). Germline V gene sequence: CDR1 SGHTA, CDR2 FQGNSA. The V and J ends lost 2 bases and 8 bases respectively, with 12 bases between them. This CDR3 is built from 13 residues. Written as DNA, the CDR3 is TGTGCCAGCAGCTTAAATCAGGGAGACGGCTACACCTTC. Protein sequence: CASSLNQGDGYTF. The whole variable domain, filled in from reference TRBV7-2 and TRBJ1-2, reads GAGVSQSPSNKVTEKGKDVELRCDPISGHTALYWYRQSLGQGLEFLIYFQGNSAPDKSGLPSDRFSAERTGGSVSTLTIQRTQQEDSAVYLCASSLNQGDGYTFGSGTRLTVV.

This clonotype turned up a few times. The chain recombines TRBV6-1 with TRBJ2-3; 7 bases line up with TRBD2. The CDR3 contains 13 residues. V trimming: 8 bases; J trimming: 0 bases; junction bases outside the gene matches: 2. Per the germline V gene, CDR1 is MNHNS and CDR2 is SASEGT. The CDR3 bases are TGTGCCAGCTGGGACTACAGCACAGATACGCAGTATTTT. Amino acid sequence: CASWDYSTDTQYF.

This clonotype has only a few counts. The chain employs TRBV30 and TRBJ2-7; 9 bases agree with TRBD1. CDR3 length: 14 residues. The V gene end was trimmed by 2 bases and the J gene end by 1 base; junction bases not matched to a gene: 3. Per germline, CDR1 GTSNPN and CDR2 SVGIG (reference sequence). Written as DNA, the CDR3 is TGTGCCTGGAGTTCCGGGACAGGGTCCTACGAGCAGTACTTC. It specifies CAWSSGTGSYEQYF.

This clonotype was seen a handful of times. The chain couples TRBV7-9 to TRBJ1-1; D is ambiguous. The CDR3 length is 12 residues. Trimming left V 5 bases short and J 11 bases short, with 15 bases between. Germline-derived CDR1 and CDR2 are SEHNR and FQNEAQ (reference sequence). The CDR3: CASSQTRDRAFF. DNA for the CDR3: TGTGCCAGCAGCCAGACCCGCGATAGGGCTTTCTTT.

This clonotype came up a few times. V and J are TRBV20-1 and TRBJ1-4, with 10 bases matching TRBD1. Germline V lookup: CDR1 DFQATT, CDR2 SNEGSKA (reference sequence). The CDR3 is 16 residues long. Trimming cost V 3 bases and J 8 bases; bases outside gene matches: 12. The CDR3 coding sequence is TGCAGTGCTAGTGGGACAGGGGCAGTTGGGAGCGAAAAACTGTTTTTT. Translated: CSASGTGAVGSEKLFF.

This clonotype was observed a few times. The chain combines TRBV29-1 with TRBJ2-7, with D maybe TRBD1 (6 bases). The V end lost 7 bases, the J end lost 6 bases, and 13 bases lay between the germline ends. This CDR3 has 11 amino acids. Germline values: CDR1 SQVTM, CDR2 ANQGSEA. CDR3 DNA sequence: TGCAGCGCCTCGGACAGTGGCGAGCAGTACTTC. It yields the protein CSASDSGEQYF.

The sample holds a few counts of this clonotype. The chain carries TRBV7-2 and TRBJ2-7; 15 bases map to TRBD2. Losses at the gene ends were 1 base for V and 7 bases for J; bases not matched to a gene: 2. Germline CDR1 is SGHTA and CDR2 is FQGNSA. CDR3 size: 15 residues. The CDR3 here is CASSLGGLAGGEQYF. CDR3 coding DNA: TGTGCCAGCAGCTTAGGGGGACTAGCGGGAGGTGAGCAGTACTTC.

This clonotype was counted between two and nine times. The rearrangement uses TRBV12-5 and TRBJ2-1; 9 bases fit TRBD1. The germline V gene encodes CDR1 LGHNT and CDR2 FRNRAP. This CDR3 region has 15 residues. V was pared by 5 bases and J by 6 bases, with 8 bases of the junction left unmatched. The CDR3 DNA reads TGTGCTAGTGGTACCGGGACAGGGAGGATCAATGAGCAGTTCTTC. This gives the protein CASGTGTGRINEQFF.